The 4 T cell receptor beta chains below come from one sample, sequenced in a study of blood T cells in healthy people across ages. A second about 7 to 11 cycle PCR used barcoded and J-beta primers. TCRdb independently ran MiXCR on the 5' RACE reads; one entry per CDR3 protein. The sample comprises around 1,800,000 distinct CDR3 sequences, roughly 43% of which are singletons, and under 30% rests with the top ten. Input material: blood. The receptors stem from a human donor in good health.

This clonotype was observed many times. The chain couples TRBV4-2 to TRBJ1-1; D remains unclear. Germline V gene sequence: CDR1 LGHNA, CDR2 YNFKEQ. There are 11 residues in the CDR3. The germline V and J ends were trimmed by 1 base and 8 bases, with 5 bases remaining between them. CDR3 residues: CASSQGGEAFF. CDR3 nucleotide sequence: TGTGCCAGCAGCCAAGGAGGGGAAGCTTTCTTT.

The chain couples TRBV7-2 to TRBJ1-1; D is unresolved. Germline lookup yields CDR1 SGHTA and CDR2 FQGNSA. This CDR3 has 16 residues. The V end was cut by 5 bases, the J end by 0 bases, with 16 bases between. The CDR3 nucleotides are TGTGCCAGCAGCCGTGGGCCAGCCAGCATGAACACTGAAGCTTTCTTT. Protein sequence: CASSRGPASMNTEAFF.

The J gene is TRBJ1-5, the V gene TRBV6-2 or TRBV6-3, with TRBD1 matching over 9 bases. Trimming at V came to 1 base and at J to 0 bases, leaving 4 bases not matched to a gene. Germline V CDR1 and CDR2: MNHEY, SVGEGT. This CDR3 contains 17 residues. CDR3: CASSYWTGANSNQPQHF. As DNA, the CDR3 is TGTGCCAGCAGTTACTGGACAGGGGCAAATAGCAATCAGCCCCAGCATTTT.

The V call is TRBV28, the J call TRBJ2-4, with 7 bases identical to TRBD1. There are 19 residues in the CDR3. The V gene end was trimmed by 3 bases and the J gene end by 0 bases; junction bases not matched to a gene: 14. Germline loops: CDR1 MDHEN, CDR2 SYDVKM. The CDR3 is CASSFPPIRDRKAKNIQYF. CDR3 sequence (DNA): TGTGCCAGCAGTTTCCCCCCCATACGGGACAGAAAAGCCAAAAACATTCAGTACTTC.